Listed below are T cell receptor beta chains from one sample, sequenced in a study of T cell responses to AZD1222 COVID-19 vaccine. Sequenced by immunoSEQ multiplex PCR; TCRdb stores in-frame clones only, minus some. This sample has 95,000 to 150,000 clones, with approximately 89% found just once. Source: peripheral blood, taken on day 0 of AZD1222 vaccination. All receptors derive from an adult in good health. The CDR3 runs from the conserved cysteine through the conserved F or W. The D gene is left open where the match is weak. Clone size is stated in some rows and not others, as once, few, many or a class when expanded.

v_call,clone_size,j_call,d_call,cdr3_aa,cdr3_nt
TRBV28,NA,TRBJ1-5,NA,CASNKGFQPQHF,TGTGCCAGCAACAAAGGATTCCAGCCCCAGCATTTT
TRBV28,NA,TRBJ2-3,TRBD2,CASSLSGAGGRDTQYF,TGTGCCAGCAGTTTAAGTGGTGCGGGGGGACGAGATACGCAGTATTTT
TRBV5-4,NA,TRBJ2-1,TRBD1,CASSLAWTGKGRNEQFF,TGTGCCAGCAGCTTGGCCTGGACAGGGAAGGGACGCAATGAGCAGTTCTTC
TRBV28,NA,TRBJ2-7,TRBD1,CASSTRRDRGYEQYF,TGTGCCAGCAGTACGAGAAGGGACAGGGGCTACGAGCAGTACTTC
TRBV28,NA,TRBJ2-7,NA,CASTPFPTYEQYF,TGTGCCAGCACACCTTTCCCTACCTACGAGCAGTACTTC
TRBV9,NA,TRBJ1-2,TRBD1,CASSVESFRTGIDYGYTF,TGTGCCAGCAGCGTAGAATCCTTCAGGACAGGGATAGACTATGGCTACACCTTC
TRBV19,NA,TRBJ2-7,TRBD2,CASPPTVTSGSGEQYF,TGTGCCAGCCCTCCGACGGTGACTAGCGGGAGTGGGGAGCAGTACTTC
TRBV14,NA,TRBJ1-5,NA,CASSQEGETAVPSNQPQHF,TGTGCCAGCAGCCAAGAGGGGGAAACGGCAGTCCCTAGCAATCAGCCCCAGCATTTT
TRBV6-1,NA,TRBJ1-1,TRBD1,CASSETGVSMNTEAFF,TGTGCCAGCAGTGAGACAGGGGTCTCCATGAACACTGAAGCTTTCTTT
TRBV11-2,NA,TRBJ2-1,TRBD2,CASSPRLANSYNEQFF,TGTGCCAGCAGCCCCAGACTAGCAAATTCCTACAATGAGCAGTTCTTC
TRBV3-1/TRBV3-2,NA,TRBJ1-2,NA,CASSRPGVEGYTF,TGTGCCAGCAGCCGTCCAGGGGTGGAGGGCTACACCTTC
TRBV19,NA,TRBJ1-4,NA,CASSIGGLRGEKLFF,TGTGCCAGTAGTATCGGCGGGCTGCGGGGAGAAAAACTGTTTTTT
TRBV20-1,NA,TRBJ1-1,NA,CSASVRATEAFF,TGCAGTGCTAGTGTCAGGGCGACTGAAGCTTTCTTT
TRBV9,NA,TRBJ1-3,TRBD1,CASSAGTAYSGNTIYF,TGTGCCAGCAGCGCCGGGACAGCCTACTCTGGAAACACCATATATTTT
TRBV5-1,NA,TRBJ2-7,TRBD1,CASSLGQGVPLEQYF,TGCGCCAGCAGCTTAGGACAGGGGGTCCCCCTCGAGCAGTACTTC
TRBV3-1/TRBV3-2,NA,TRBJ1-1,NA,CASSPSRLNTEAFF,TGTGCCAGCAGTCCATCCCGTTTGAACACTGAAGCTTTCTTT
TRBV25-1,NA,TRBJ2-2,NA,CASSDPGGPPSTGELFF,TGTGCCAGCAGTGACCCAGGGGGGCCCCCGAGCACCGGGGAGCTGTTTTTT
TRBV12-3/TRBV12-4,once,TRBJ2-7,NA,CASSRAADYEQYF,TGTGCCAGCAGCCGAGCAGCGGATTACGAGCAGTACTTC
TRBV10-3,NA,TRBJ2-1,NA,CATRRDLDNEQFF,TGTGCCACCAGGAGGGACCTGGACAATGAGCAGTTCTTC
TRBV21-1,NA,TRBJ2-1,NA,CATKGGTLTDFNEQFF,TGTGCCACCAAAGGTGGGACCCTGACCGATTTCAATGAGCAGTTCTTC
TRBV4-1,NA,TRBJ2-7,NA,CASSQTVGYEQYF,TGCGCCAGCAGCCAAACGGTAGGCTACGAGCAGTACTTC
TRBV7-2,NA,TRBJ2-3,NA,CASSFSALAQYF,TGTGCCAGCAGCTTTAGCGCCTTGGCGCAGTATTTT
TRBV6-1,NA,TRBJ2-1,NA,CASSETIGEQFF,TGTGCCAGCAGTGAAACGATCGGAGAGCAGTTCTTC
TRBV5-1,NA,TRBJ1-3,NA,CASSTFSGGSGNTIYF,TGCGCCAGCAGCACATTCTCGGGGGGCTCTGGAAACACCATATATTTT
TRBV5-5,NA,TRBJ2-1,NA,CASSLGPDSYNEQFF,TGTGCCAGCAGCTTGGGTCCTGACTCCTACAATGAGCAGTTCTTC
TRBV11-3,NA,TRBJ2-1,TRBD1,CASSPVDRTGRNEQFF,TGTGCCAGCAGCCCAGTAGATAGGACAGGGCGGAATGAGCAGTTCTTC
TRBV5-1,NA,TRBJ1-1,TRBD1,CASSQGALAEAFF,TGCGCCAGCAGTCAGGGGGCTCTCGCTGAAGCTTTCTTT
TRBV6-1,NA,TRBJ2-2,NA,CASSEHPQTGELFF,TGTGCCAGCAGTGAACACCCACAGACCGGGGAGCTGTTTTTT
TRBV5-1,NA,TRBJ2-3,TRBD1,CASSLTPGQGGTQYF,TGCGCCAGCAGCTTAACCCCGGGACAGGGAGGTACGCAGTATTTT
TRBV18,NA,TRBJ1-3,NA,CASSPKSVFSGNTIYF,TGTGCCAGCTCACCCAAATCTGTATTCTCTGGAAACACCATATATTTT
TRBV7-9,NA,TRBJ2-1,NA,CASSLQGAPGEQFF,TGTGCCAGCAGCTTACAAGGGGCTCCCGGGGAGCAGTTCTTC
TRBV7-2,NA,TRBJ2-1,TRBD2,CASSTSGRGTYNEQFF,TGTGCCAGCAGCACAAGCGGGAGGGGGACCTACAATGAGCAGTTCTTC
TRBV12-3/TRBV12-4,NA,TRBJ2-7,NA,CASSFGFSYEQYF,TGTGCCAGCAGTTTCGGCTTCTCCTACGAGCAGTACTTC
TRBV28,NA,TRBJ2-5,TRBD1,CASSLGQGAQETQYF,TGTGCCAGCAGCCTGGGACAGGGGGCTCAAGAGACCCAGTACTTC
TRBV13,once,TRBJ1-1,NA,CASSFERTEAFF,TGTGCCAGCAGCTTTGAGCGGACTGAAGCTTTCTTT
TRBV4-1,NA,TRBJ2-2,TRBD1,CASSHLAGQGAPGELFF,TGCGCCAGCAGCCACCTCGCCGGACAGGGGGCGCCCGGGGAGCTGTTTTTT
TRBV10-1,NA,TRBJ2-1,NA,CASPGSYNEQFF,TGCGCCAGCCCCGGGTCCTACAATGAGCAGTTCTTC
TRBV21-1,NA,TRBJ1-4,NA,CASTLERAGVVCNEKLFF,TGTGCCAGCACCTTGGAACGGGCAGGGGTCGTCTGTAATGAAAAACTGTTTTTT
TRBV30,NA,TRBJ2-3,NA,CAWSVFGGSTDTQYF,TGTGCCTGGAGTGTTTTTGGGGGGAGCACAGATACGCAGTATTTT
TRBV10-3,once,TRBJ2-1,TRBD1,CAISGQGANTNEQFF,TGTGCCATCAGTGGTCAGGGGGCAAATACGAATGAGCAGTTCTTC
TRBV6-5,once,TRBJ2-7,NA,CASSFSSGVTYEQYF,TGTGCCAGCAGTTTCTCCTCCGGGGTGACCTACGAGCAGTACTTC
TRBV9,NA,TRBJ2-2,NA,CASSVVDFYTGELFF,TGTGCCAGCAGCGTAGTGGACTTTTACACCGGGGAGCTGTTTTTT
TRBV5-4,NA,TRBJ2-1,TRBD2,CASSLDSGRALNEQFF,TGTGCCAGCAGCTTGGATAGCGGGAGGGCCCTCAATGAGCAGTTCTTC
TRBV12-5,NA,TRBJ2-1,TRBD1,CASGLGDREQFF,TGTGCTAGTGGTTTGGGGGACAGGGAGCAGTTCTTC
TRBV4-2,NA,TRBJ1-2,NA,CASSQELGNYGYTF,TGTGCCAGCAGCCAAGAACTGGGTAACTATGGCTACACCTTC
TRBV18,NA,TRBJ1-6,NA,CASSPSGGDSPLHF,TGTGCCAGCTCACCATCAGGAGGGGATTCACCCCTCCACTTT
TRBV15,NA,TRBJ1-1,NA,CATSSGRRENTEAFF,TGTGCCACCAGCAGTGGCCGCAGGGAGAACACTGAAGCTTTCTTT
TRBV5-4,once,TRBJ2-1,NA,CASSLGTLNEQFF,TGTGCCAGCAGCTTGGGGACCCTGAATGAGCAGTTCTTC
TRBV6-5,once,TRBJ2-1,NA,CASSPLGGPYNEQFF,TGTGCCAGCAGCCCCTTGGGGGGACCCTACAATGAGCAGTTCTTC
TRBV19,NA,TRBJ2-1,TRBD2,CASSIGYSGGYNEQFF,TGTGCCAGTAGTATAGGGTACAGCGGGGGCTACAATGAGCAGTTCTTC
TRBV3-1/TRBV3-2,NA,TRBJ1-2,TRBD1,CASSHRDSAGGYTF,TGTGCCAGCAGCCATAGGGACAGTGCTGGCGGCTACACCTTC
TRBV4-1,few,TRBJ1-5,TRBD1,CASSQDVGQGLNQPQHF,TGCGCCAGCAGCCAAGATGTGGGACAGGGCCTCAATCAGCCCCAGCATTTT
TRBV7-6,NA,TRBJ1-3,TRBD1,CASSLLAQGAPGNTIYF,TGTGCCAGCAGCTTACTTGCTCAGGGGGCGCCCGGAAACACCATATATTTT
TRBV7-3,once,TRBJ2-5,NA,CASSLGGSQETQYF,TGTGCCAGCAGCTTAGGTGGATCCCAAGAGACCCAGTACTTC
TRBV6-1,NA,TRBJ2-7,NA,CASSEGGWGYEQYF,TGTGCCAGCAGTGAAGGGGGATGGGGGTACGAGCAGTACTTC
TRBV6-6,once,TRBJ2-1,NA,CASSYSMAGINNEQFF,TGTGCCAGCAGTTACTCGATGGCGGGTATAAACAATGAGCAGTTCTTC
TRBV6-5,NA,TRBJ2-7,TRBD1,CASAGGRGGEQYF,TGTGCCAGCGCAGGGGGCAGGGGTGGCGAGCAGTACTTC
TRBV7-9,NA,TRBJ2-7,NA,CASSDPGAKSSYEQYF,TGTGCCAGCAGCGATCCCGGGGCGAAGAGTTCCTACGAGCAGTACTTC